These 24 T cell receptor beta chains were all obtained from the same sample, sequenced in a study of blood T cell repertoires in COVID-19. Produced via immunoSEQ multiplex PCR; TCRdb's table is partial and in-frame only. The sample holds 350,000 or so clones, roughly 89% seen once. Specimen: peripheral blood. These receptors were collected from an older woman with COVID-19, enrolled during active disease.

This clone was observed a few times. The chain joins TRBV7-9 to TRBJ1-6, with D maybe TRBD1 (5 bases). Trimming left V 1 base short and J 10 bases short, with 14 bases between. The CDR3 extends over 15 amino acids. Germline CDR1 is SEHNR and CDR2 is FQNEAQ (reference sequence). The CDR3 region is CASSLGAGHGSPLHF. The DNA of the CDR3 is TGTGCCAGCAGCTTAGGGGCAGGGCACGGGTCACCCCTCCACTTT.

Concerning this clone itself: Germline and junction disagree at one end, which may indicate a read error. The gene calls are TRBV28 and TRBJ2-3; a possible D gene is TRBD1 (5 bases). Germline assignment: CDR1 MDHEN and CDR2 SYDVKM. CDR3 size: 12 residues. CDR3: CASRLPTETQYF. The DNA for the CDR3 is TGTGCCAGCAGACTACCGACAGAGACGCAGTATTTT.

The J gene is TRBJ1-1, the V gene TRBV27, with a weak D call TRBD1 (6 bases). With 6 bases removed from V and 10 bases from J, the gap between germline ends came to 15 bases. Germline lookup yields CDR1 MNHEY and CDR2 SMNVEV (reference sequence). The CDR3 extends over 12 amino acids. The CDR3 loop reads CASSRRGVGAFF. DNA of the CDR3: TGTGCCAGCAGCCGCAGGGGAGTAGGAGCTTTCTTT.

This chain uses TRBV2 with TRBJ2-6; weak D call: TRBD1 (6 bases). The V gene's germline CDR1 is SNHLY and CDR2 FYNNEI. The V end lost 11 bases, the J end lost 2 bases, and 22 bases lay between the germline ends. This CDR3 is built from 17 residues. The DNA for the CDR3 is TGTGCCTTCGACAGGCCTCTGGGAAGTCCTGGGGCCAACGTCCTGACTTTC. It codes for CAFDRPLGSPGANVLTF. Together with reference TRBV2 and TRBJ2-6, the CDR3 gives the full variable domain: EPEVTQTPSHQVTQMGQEVILRCVPISNHLYFYWYRQILGQKVEFLVSFYNNEISEKSEIFDDQFSVERPDGSNFTLKIRSTKLEDSAMYFCAFDRPLGSPGANVLTFGAGSRLTVL.

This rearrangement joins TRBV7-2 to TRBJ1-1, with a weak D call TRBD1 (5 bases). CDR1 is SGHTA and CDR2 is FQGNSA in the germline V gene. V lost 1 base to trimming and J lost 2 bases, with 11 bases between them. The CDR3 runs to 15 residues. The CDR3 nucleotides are TGTGCCAGCAGCTTAGTCACAGGTAGAAACACTGAAGCTTTCTTT. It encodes CASSLVTGRNTEAFF. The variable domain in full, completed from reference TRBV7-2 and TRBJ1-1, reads GAGVSQSPSNKVTEKGKDVELRCDPISGHTALYWYRQSLGQGLEFLIYFQGNSAPDKSGLPSDRFSAERTGGSVSTLTIQRTQQEDSAVYLCASSLVTGRNTEAFFGQGTRLTVV.

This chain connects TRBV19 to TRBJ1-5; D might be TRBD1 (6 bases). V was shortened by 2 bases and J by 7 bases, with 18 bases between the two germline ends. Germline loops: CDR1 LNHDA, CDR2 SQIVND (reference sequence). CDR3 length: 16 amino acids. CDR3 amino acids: CASSIWGGRAKQPQHF. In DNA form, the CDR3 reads TGTGCCAGTAGTATATGGGGGGGCAGGGCGAAACAGCCCCAGCATTTT.

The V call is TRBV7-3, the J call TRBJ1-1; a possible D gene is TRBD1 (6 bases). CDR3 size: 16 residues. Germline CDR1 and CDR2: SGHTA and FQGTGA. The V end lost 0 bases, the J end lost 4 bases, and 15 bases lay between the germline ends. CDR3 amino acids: CASSLTPIQGPTEAFF. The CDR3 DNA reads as TGTGCCAGCAGCTTAACCCCTATACAGGGCCCCACTGAAGCTTTCTTT.

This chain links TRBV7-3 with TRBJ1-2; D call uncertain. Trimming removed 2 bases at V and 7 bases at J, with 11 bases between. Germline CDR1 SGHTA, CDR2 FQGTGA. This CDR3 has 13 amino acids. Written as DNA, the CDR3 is TGTGCCAGCAGCTTATCAGGATTGTTTGGCTACACCTTC. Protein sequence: CASSLSGLFGYTF.

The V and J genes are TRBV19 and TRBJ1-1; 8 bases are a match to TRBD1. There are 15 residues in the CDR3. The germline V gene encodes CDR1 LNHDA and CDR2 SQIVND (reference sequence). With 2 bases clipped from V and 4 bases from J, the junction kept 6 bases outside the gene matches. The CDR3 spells CASSIIDRGSTEAFF. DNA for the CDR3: TGTGCCAGTAGTATAATAGACAGGGGTAGCACTGAAGCTTTCTTT.

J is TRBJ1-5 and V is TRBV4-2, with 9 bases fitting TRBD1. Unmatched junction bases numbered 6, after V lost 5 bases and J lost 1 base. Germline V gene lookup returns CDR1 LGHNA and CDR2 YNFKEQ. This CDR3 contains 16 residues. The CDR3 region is CASSDPGQGSNQPQHF. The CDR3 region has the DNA TGTGCCAGCAGCGACCCGGGACAGGGAAGCAATCAGCCCCAGCATTTT.

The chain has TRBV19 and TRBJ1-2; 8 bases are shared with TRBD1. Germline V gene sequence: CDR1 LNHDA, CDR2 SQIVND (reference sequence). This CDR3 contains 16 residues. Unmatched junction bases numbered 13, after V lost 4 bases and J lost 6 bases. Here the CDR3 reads CASSNVRQGRGNGYTF. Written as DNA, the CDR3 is TGTGCCAGTAGTAATGTCCGACAGGGGAGAGGTAATGGCTACACCTTC.

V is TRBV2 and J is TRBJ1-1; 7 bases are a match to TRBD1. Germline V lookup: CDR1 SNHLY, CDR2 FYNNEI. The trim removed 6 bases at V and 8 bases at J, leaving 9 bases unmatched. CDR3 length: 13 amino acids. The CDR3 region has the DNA TGTGCCAGCAGCCGAAACAGGGGCACAGAAGCTTTCTTT. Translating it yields CASSRNRGTEAFF.

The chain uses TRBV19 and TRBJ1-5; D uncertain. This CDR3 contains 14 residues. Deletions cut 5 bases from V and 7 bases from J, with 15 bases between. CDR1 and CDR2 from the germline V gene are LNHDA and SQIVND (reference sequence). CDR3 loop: CASSHPASSQPQHF. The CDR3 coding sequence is TGTGCCAGTAGTCACCCTGCCAGTAGCCAGCCCCAGCATTTT. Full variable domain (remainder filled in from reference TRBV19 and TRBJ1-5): DGGITQSPKYLFRKEGQNVTLSCEQNLNHDAMYWYRQDPGQGLRLIYYSQIVNDFQKGDIAEGYSVSREKKESFPLTVTSAQKNPTAFYLCASSHPASSQPQHFGDGTRLSIL.

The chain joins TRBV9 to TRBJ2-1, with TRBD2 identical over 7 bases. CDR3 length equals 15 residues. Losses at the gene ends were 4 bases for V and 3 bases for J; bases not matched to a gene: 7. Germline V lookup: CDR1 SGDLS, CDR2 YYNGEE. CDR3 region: CASSISGADYNEQFF. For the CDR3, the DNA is TGTGCCAGCAGCATCAGCGGGGCGGACTACAATGAGCAGTTCTTC.

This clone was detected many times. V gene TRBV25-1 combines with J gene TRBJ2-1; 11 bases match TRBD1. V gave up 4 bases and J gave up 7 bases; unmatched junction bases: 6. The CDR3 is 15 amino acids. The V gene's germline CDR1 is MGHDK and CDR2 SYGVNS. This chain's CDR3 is CASSAPGQGGNEQFF. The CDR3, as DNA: TGTGCCAGCAGTGCTCCGGGACAGGGGGGGAATGAGCAGTTCTTC.

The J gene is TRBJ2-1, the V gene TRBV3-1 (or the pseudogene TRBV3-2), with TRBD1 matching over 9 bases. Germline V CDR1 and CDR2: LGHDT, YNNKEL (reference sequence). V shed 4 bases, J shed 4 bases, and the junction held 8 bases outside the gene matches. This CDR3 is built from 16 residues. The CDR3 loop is CASSLGDRALYNEQFF. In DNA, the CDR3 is TGTGCCAGCAGCCTAGGGGACAGGGCTCTATACAATGAGCAGTTCTTC.

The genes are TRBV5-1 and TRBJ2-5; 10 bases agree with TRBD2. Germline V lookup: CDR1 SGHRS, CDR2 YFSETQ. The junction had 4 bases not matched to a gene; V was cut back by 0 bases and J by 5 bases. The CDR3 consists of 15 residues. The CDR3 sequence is CASSLVYSGGETQYF. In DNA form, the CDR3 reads TGCGCCAGCAGCTTGGTGTATAGCGGGGGGGAGACCCAGTACTTC.

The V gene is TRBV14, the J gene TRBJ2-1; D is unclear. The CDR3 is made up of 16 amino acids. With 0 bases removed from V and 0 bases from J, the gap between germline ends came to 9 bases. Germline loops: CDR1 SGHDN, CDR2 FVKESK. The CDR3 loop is CASSQDSRSSYNEQFF. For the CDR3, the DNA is TGTGCCAGCAGCCAAGATAGCCGAAGCTCCTACAATGAGCAGTTCTTC.

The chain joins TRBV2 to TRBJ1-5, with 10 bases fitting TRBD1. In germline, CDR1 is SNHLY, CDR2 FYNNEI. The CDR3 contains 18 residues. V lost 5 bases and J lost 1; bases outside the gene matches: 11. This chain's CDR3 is CASSPPDRGIRSNQPQHF. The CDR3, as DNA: TGTGCCAGCAGTCCACCGGACAGGGGGATTAGAAGCAATCAGCCCCAGCATTTT.

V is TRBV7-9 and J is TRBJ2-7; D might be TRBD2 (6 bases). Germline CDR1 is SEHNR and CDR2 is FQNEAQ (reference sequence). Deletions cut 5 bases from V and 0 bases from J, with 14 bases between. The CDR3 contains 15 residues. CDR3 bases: TGTGCCAGCAGCCGGGACTTCGCGAGCTCCTACGAGCAGTACTTC. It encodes CASSRDFASSYEQYF.

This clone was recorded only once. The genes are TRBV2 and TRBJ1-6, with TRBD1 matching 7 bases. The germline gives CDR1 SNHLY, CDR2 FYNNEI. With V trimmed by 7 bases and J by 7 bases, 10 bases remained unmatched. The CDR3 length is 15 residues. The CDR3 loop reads CASNKGALQNSPLHF. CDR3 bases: TGTGCCAGCAATAAGGGGGCACTACAAAATTCACCCCTCCACTTT.

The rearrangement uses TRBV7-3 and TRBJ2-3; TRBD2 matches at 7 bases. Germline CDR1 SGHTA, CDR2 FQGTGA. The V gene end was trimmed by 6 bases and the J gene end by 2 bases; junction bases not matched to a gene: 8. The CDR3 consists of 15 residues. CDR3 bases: TGTGCCAGCAGTTACGGGGGGTCACTCACAGATACGCAGTATTTT. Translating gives CASSYGGSLTDTQYF.

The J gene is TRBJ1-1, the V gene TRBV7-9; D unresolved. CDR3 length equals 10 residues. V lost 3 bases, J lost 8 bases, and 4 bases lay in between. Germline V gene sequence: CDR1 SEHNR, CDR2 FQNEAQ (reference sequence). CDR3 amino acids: CASSFYEAFF. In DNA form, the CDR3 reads TGTGCCAGCAGCTTCTACGAAGCTTTCTTT.

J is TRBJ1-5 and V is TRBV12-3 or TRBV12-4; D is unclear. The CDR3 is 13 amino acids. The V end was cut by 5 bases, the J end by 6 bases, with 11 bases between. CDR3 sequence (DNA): TGTGCCAGCAGTCGACTTGAAGGTCAGCCCCAGCATTTT. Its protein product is CASSRLEGQPQHF.